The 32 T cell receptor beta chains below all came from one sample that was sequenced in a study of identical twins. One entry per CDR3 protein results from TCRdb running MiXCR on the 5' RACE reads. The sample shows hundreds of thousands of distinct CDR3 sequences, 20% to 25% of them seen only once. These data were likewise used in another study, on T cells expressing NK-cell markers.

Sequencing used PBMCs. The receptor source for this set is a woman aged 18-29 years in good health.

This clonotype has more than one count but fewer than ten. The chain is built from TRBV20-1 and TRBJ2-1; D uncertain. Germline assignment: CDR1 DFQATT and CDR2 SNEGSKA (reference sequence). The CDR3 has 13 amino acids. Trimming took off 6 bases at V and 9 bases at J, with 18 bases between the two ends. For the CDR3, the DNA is TGCAGTGCCCAGTTGCCTGGTACGTCTGAGCAGTTCTTC. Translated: CSAQLPGTSEQFF.

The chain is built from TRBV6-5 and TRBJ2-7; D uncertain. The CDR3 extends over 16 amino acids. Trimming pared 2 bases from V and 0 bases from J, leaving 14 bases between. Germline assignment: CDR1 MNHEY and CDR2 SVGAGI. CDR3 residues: CASSYNPAEFSYEQYF. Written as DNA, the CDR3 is TGTGCCAGCAGTTACAATCCCGCGGAATTCTCCTACGAGCAGTACTTC.

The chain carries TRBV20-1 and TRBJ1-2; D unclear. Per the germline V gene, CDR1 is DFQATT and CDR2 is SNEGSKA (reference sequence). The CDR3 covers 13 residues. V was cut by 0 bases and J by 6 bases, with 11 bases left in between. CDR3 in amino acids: CSARDPNTDGYTF. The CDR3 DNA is TGCAGTGCTAGAGATCCGAACACCGATGGCTACACCTTC.

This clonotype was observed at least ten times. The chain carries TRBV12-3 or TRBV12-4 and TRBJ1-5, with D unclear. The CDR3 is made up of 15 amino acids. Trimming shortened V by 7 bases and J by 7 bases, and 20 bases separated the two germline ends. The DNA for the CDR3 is TGTGCCAGCACCGAAAGGGCCAGCTTGGAACAGCCCCAGCATTTT. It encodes CASTERASLEQPQHF.

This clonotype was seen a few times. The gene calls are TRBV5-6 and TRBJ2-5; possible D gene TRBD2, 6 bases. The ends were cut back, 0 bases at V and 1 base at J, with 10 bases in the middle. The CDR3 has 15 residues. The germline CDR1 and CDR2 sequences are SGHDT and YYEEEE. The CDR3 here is CASSLVVAAQETQYF. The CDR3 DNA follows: TGTGCCAGCAGCTTGGTGGTAGCGGCCCAAGAGACCCAGTACTTC. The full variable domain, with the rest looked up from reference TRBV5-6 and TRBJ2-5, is DAGVTQSPTHLIKTRGQQVTLRCSPKSGHDTVSWYQQALGQGPQFIFQYYEEEERQRGNFPDRFSGHQFPNYSSELNVNALLLGDSALYLCASSLVVAAQETQYFGPGTRLLVL.

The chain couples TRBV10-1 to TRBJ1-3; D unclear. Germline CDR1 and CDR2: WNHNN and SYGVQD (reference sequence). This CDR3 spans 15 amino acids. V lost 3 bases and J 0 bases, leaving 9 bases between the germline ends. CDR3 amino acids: CASSDPKVSGNTIYF. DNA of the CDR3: TGCGCCAGCAGTGACCCCAAGGTCTCTGGAAACACCATATATTTT.

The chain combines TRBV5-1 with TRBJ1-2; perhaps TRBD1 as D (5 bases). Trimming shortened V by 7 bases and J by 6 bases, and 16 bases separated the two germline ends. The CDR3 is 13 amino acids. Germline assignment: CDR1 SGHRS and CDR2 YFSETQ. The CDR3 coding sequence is TGCGCCAGCCGATTAACAGGTTTTAATGGCTACACCTTC. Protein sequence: CASRLTGFNGYTF.

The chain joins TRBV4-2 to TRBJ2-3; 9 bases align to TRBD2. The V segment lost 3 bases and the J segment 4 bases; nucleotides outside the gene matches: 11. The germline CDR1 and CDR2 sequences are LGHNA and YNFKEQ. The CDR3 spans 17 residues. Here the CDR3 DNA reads TGTGCCAGCAGCCACCCCCCCAGCGGGAGGTCCCCAGATACGCAGTATTTT. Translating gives CASSHPPSGRSPDTQYF.

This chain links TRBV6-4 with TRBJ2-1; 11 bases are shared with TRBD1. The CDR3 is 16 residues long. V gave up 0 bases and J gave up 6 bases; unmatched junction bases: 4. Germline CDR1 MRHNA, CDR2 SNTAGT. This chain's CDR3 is CASSDSSGTGGNEQFF. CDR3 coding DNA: TGTGCCAGCAGTGACTCGTCCGGGACAGGGGGCAATGAGCAGTTCTTC.

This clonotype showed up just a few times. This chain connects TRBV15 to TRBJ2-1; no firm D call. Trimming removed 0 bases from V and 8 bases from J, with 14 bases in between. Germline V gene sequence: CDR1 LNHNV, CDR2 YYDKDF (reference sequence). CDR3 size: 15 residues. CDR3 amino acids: CATSREPNSRDEQFF. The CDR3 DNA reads TGTGCCACCAGCAGAGAGCCGAACTCAAGGGATGAGCAGTTCTTC.

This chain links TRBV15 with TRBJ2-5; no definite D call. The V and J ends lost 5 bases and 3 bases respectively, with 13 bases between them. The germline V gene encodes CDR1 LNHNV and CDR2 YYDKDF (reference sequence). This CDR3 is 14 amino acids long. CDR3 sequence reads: CATSGRRTEETQYF. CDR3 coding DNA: TGTGCCACCAGCGGACGACGGACCGAAGAGACCCAGTACTTC.

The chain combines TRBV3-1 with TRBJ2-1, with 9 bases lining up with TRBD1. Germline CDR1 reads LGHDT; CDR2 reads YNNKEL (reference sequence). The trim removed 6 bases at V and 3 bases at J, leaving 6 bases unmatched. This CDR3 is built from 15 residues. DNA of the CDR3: TGTGCCAGCAGTCGGACAGGGGACGACTACAATGAGCAGTTCTTC. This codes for CASSRTGDDYNEQFF.

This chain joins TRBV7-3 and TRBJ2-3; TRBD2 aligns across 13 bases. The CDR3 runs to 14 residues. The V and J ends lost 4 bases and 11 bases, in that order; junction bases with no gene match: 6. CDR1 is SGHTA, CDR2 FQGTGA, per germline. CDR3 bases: TGTGCCAGCAGCTCCGGGACTAGCGGGACCGAGCAGTATTTT. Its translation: CASSSGTSGTEQYF.

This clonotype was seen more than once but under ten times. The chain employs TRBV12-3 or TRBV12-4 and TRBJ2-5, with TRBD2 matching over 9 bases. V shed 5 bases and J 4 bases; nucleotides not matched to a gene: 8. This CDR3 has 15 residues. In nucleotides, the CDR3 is TGTGCCAGCAGTCTGGGACTAGCCAAAGGAGAGACCCAGTACTTC. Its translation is CASSLGLAKGETQYF.

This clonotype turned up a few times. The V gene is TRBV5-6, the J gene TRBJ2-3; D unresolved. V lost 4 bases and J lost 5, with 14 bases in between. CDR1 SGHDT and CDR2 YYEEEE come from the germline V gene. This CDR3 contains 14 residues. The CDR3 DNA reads TGTGCCAGCAGCGGACCAGACAAGGGAGATACGCAGTATTTT. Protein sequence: CASSGPDKGDTQYF.

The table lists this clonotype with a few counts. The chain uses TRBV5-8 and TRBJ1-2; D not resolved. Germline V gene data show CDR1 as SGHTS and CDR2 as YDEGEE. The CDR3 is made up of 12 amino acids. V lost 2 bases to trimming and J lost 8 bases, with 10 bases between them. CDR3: CASSFPRGGYTF. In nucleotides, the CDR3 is TGTGCCAGCAGCTTCCCCCGGGGAGGCTACACCTTC.

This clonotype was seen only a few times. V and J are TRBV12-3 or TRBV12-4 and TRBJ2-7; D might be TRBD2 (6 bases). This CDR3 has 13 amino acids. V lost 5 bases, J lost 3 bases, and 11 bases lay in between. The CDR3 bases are TGTGCCAGCAGTCCCCCTAGCGTCTACGAGCAGTACTTC. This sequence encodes CASSPPSVYEQYF.

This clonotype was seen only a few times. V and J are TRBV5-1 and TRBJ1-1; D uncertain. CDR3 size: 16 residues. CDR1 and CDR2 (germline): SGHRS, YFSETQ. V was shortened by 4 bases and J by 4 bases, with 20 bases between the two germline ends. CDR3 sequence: CASSHRGGVRTTEAFF. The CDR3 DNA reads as TGCGCCAGCAGCCACCGTGGCGGGGTGCGGACCACTGAAGCTTTCTTT.

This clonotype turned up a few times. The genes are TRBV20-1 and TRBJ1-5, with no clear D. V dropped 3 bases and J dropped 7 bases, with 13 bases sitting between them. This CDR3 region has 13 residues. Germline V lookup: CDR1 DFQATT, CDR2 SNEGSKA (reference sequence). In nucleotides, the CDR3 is TGCAGTGCTAGTCGGCAACAAGGGCAGCCCCAGCATTTT. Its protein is CSASRQQGQPQHF.

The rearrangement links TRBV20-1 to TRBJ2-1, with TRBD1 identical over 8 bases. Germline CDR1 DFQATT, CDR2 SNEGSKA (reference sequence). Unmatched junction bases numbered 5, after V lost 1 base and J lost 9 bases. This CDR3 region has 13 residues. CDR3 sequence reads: CSARVQGAFEQFF. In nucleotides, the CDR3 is TGCAGTGCTAGAGTCCAGGGGGCGTTTGAGCAGTTCTTC.

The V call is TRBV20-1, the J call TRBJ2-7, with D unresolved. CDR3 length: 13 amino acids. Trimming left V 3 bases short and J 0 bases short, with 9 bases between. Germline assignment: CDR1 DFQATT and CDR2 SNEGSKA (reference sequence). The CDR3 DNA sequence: TGCAGTGCTAGGGACGGGCTCTCCTACGAGCAGTACTTC. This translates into CSARDGLSYEQYF.

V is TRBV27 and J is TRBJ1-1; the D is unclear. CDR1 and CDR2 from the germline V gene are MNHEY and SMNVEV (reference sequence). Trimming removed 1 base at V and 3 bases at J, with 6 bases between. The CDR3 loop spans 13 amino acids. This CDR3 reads CASSLLTDTEAFF. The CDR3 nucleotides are TGTGCCAGCAGTTTATTAACGGACACTGAAGCTTTCTTT.

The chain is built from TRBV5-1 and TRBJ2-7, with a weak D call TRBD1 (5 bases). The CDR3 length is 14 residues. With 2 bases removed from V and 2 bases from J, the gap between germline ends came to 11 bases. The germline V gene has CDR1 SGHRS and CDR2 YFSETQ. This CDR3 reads CASSFSGLAYEQYF. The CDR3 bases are TGCGCCAGCAGCTTTTCAGGGCTCGCCTACGAGCAGTACTTC. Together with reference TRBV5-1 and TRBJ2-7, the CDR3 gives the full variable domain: KAGVTQTPRYLIKTRGQQVTLSCSPISGHRSVSWYQQTPGQGLQFLFEYFSETQRNKGNFPGRFSGRQFSNSRSEMNVSTLELGDSALYLCASSFSGLAYEQYFGPGTRLTVT.

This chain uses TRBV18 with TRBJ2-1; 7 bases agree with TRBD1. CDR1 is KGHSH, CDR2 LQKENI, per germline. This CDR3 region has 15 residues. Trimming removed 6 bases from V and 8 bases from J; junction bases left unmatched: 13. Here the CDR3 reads CASSSRGLAVDEQFF. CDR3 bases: TGTGCCAGCTCCTCCAGGGGGTTGGCTGTCGATGAGCAGTTCTTC.

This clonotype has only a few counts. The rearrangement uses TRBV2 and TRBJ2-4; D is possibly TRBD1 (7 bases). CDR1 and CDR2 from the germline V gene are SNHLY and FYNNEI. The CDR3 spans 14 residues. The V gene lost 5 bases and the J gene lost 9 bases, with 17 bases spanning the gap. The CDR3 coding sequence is TGTGCCAGCAGTCCCGGACAGGTAGCGGCCATTCAGTACTTC. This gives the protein CASSPGQVAAIQYF. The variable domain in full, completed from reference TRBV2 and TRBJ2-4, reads EPEVTQTPSHQVTQMGQEVILRCVPISNHLYFYWYRQILGQKVEFLVSFYNNEISEKSEIFDDQFSVERPDGSNFTLKIRSTKLEDSAMYFCASSPGQVAAIQYFGAGTRLSVL.

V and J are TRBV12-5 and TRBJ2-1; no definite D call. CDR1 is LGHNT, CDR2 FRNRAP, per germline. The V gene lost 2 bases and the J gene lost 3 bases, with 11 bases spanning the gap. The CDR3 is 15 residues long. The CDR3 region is CASGLTASDYNEQFF. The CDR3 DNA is TGTGCTAGTGGTTTGACCGCTAGTGACTACAATGAGCAGTTCTTC.

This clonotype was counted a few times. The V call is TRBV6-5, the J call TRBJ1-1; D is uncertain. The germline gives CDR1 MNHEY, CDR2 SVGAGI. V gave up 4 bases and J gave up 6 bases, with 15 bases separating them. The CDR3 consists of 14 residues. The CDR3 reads CASSFGPGVPEAFF. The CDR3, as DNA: TGTGCCAGCAGTTTCGGACCCGGCGTACCTGAAGCTTTCTTT.

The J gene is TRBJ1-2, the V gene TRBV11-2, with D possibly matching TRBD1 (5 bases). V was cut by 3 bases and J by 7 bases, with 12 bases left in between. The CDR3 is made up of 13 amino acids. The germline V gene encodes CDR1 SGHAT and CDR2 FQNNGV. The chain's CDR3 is CASSFSREVGYTF. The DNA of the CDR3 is TGTGCCAGCAGCTTTAGCAGGGAGGTTGGCTACACCTTC.

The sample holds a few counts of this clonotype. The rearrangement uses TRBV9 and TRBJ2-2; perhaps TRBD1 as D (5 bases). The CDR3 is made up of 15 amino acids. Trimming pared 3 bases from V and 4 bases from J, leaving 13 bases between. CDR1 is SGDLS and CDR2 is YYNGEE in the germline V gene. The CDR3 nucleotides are TGTGCCAGCAGCGCGGATGGGGCGATCACCGGGGAGCTGTTTTTT. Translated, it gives CASSADGAITGELFF.

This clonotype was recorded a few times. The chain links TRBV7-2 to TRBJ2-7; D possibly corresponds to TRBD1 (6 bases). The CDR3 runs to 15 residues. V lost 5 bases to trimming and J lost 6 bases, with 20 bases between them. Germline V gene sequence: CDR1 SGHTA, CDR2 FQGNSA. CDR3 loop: CASSVNVHRVREQYF. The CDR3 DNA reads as TGTGCCAGCAGCGTCAATGTACACAGGGTACGCGAGCAGTACTTC.

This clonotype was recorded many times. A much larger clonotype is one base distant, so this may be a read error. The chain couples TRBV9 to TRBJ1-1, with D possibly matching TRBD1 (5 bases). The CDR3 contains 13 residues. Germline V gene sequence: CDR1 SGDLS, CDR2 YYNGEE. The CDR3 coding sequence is TGTGCCAGCAGCGTAGGGGGGAACGCTGAAGCTTTCTTT. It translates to CASSVGGNAEAFF.

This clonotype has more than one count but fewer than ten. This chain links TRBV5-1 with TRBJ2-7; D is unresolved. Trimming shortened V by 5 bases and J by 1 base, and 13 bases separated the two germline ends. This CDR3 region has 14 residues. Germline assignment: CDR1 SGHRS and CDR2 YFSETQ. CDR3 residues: CASRDAPGSYEQYF. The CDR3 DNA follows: TGCGCCAGCAGAGACGCTCCCGGGTCCTACGAGCAGTACTTC.